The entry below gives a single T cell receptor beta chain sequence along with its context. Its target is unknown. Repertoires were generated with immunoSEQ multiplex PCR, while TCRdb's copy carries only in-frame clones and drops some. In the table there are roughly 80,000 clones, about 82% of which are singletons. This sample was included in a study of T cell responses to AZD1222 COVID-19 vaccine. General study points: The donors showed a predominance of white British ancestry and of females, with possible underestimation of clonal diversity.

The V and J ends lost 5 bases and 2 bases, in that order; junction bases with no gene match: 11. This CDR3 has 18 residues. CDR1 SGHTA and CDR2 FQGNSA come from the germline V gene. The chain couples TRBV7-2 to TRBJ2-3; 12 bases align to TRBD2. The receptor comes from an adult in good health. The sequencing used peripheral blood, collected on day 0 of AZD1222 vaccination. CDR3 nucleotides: TGTGCCAGCAGCGCCCTAGCGGGGGGGGGCCTCCTCACAGATACGCAGTATTTT. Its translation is CASSALAGGGLLTDTQYF.